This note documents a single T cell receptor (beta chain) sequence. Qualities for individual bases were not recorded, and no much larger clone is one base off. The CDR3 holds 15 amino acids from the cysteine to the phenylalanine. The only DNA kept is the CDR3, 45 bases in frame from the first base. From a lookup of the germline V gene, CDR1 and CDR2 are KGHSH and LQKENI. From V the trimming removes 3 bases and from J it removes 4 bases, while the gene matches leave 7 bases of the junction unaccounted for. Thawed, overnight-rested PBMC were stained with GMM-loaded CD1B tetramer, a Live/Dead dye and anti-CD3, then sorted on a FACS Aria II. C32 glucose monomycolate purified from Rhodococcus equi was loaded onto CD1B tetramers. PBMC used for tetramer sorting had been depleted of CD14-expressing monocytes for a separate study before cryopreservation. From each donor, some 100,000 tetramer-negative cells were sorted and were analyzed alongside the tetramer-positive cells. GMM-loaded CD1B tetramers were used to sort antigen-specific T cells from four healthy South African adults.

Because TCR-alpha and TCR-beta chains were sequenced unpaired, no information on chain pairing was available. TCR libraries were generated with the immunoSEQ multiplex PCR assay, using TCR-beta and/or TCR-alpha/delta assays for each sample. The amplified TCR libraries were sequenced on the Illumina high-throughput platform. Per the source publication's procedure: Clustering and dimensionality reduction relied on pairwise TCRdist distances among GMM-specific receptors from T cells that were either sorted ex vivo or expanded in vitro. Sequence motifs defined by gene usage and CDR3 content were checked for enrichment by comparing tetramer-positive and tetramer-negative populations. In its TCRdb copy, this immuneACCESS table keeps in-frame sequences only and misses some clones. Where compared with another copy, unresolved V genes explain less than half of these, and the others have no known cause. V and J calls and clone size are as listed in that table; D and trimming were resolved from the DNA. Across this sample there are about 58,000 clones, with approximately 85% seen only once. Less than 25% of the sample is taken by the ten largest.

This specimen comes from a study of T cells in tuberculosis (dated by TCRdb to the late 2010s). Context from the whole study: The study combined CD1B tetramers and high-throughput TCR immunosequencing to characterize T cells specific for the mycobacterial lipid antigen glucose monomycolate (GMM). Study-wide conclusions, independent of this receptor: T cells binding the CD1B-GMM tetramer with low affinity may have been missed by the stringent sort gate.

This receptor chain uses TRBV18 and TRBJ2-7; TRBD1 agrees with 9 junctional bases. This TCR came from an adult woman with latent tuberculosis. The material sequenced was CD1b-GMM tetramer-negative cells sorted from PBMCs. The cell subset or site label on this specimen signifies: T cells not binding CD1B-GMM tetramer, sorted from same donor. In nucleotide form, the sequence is TGTGCCAGCTCACCTCGGGGGACAGGGAAGTACGAGCAGTACTTC. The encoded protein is CASSPRGTGKYEQYF.